The 28 T cell receptor beta chains below were found in one sample sequenced in a study of blood T cell repertoires in COVID-19. Profiled with immunoSEQ multiplex PCR; TCRdb holds only in-frame clones, not every one. The sample consists of about 440,000 clones, about 85% of them appearing once. The sequenced sample consisted of PBMCs or T cells enriched from blood (not recorded which). The receptors derive from a woman in her late teens or twenties with acute COVID-19.

The gene calls are TRBV19 and TRBJ2-5; D not resolved. Germline CDR1 is LNHDA and CDR2 is SQIVND (reference sequence). CDR3 size: 13 residues. V was clipped by 0 bases and J by 5 bases, with 7 bases between them. CDR3 DNA: TGTGCCAGTAGTATAGAAAAGCCGGAGACCCAGTACTTC. Its protein is CASSIEKPETQYF.

The chain uses TRBV5-4 and TRBJ1-5; no clear D. CDR1 is SGHNT, CDR2 YYREEE, per germline (reference sequence). The CDR3 has 16 amino acids. The V and J ends lost 0 bases and 3 bases respectively, with 13 bases between them. Written as DNA, the CDR3 is TGTGCCAGCAGCTTGGGCGGATCCGAATCCAATCAGCCCCAGCATTTT. It is translated as CASSLGGSESNQPQHF.

This clone has only one observation. The rearrangement joins TRBV10-3 to TRBJ1-3; 12 bases match TRBD1. Germline CDR1 ENHRY, CDR2 SYGVKD. This CDR3 spans 15 amino acids. Trimming at V came to 4 bases and at J to 7 bases, leaving 5 bases not matched to a gene. CDR3 sequence reads: CAISVWDRGHNTIYF. CDR3 sequence (DNA): TGTGCCATCAGTGTCTGGGACAGGGGGCACAACACCATATATTTT.

A few counts support this clone. The identical CDR3 is also encoded by other nucleotide sequences in the sample. The chain links TRBV3-1 (or the pseudogene TRBV3-2) to TRBJ1-6; D is perhaps TRBD1 (6 bases). Trimming shortened V by 1 base and J by 5 bases, and 6 bases separated the two germline ends. This CDR3 region has 14 residues. Germline V lookup: CDR1 LGHDT, CDR2 YNNKEL (reference sequence). CDR3 sequence (DNA): TGTGCCAGCAGCCAAGGGACAGATAATTCACCCCTCCACTTT. Residues: CASSQGTDNSPLHF.

This clone was seen just once. The V gene is TRBV7-3, the J gene TRBJ2-5, with 7 positions matching TRBD1. Trimming at V came to 2 bases and at J to 5 bases, leaving 5 bases not matched to a gene. CDR3 length: 14 residues. Germline assignment: CDR1 SGHTA and CDR2 FQGTGA. CDR3 residues: CASSLGTARETQYF. DNA of the CDR3: TGTGCCAGCAGCTTAGGGACAGCACGGGAGACCCAGTACTTC.

The J gene is TRBJ2-4, the V gene TRBV30, with a weak D call TRBD2 (6 bases). This CDR3 is built from 14 residues. Germline V gives CDR1 GTSNPN, CDR2 SVGIG (reference sequence). Between the trimmed V and J ends, which lost 5 bases and 9 bases, there was a span of 20 bases. CDR3: CAWSIQGGKGIQYF. DNA of the CDR3: TGTGCCTGGTCAATCCAGGGCGGGAAGGGCATTCAGTACTTC.

The chain joins TRBV5-5 to TRBJ2-3; D gene unclear. Germline V CDR1 and CDR2: SGHKS, YYEKEE (reference sequence). Trimming took 6 bases from V and 2 from J, leaving 10 bases between them. The CDR3 runs 13 residues. The CDR3 DNA sequence: TGTGCCAGCACTCGGGTCAACACAGATACGCAGTATTTT. It specifies CASTRVNTDTQYF.

The chain employs TRBV27 and TRBJ2-2; 8 bases line up with TRBD2. The CDR3 sequence is 14 residues long. Germline V lookup: CDR1 MNHEY, CDR2 SMNVEV (reference sequence). After removal of 5 bases from V and 6 bases from J, the junction contained 5 bases not matched to a gene. In nucleotides, the CDR3 is TGTGCCAGCAGTCCCTACGGGGGGGCCGGGGAGCTGTTTTTT. Its translation: CASSPYGGAGELFF.

This chain joins TRBV19 and TRBJ1-1, with 9 positions matching TRBD1. The CDR3 runs 16 residues. The germline V gene encodes CDR1 LNHDA and CDR2 SQIVND (reference sequence). V dropped 3 bases and J dropped 1; count of bases not matched to a gene: 6. The CDR3 reads CASSITRTGENTEAFF. As DNA, the CDR3 is TGTGCCAGTAGTATCACTCGGACAGGGGAGAACACTGAAGCTTTCTTT.

V usage is TRBV10-3 and J usage is TRBJ1-1, with D unclear. The germline V gene encodes CDR1 ENHRY and CDR2 SYGVKD. Trimming cost V 3 bases and J 0 bases, with 11 bases left between them. The CDR3 has 15 residues. CDR3 loop: CAISEGQVMNTEAFF. The CDR3 nucleotides are TGTGCCATCAGTGAAGGTCAGGTCATGAACACTGAAGCTTTCTTT.

This sequence joins TRBV9 and TRBJ2-4; weak D call: TRBD1 (5 bases). The CDR3 runs to 15 residues. Trimming cost V 4 bases and J 5 bases, with 16 bases left between them. Germline CDR1 reads SGDLS; CDR2 reads YYNGEE. The DNA of the CDR3 is TGTGCCAGCAGCCCCCAGGGCCGTGGCCAAAACATTCAGTACTTC. This gives the protein CASSPQGRGQNIQYF. Supplemented by reference TRBV9 and TRBJ2-4, the full variable domain reads DSGVTQTPKHLITATGQRVTLRCSPRSGDLSVYWYQQSLDQGLQFLIQYYNGEERAKGNILERFSAQQFPDLHSELNLSSLELGDSALYFCASSPQGRGQNIQYFGAGTRLSVL.

The rearrangement joins TRBV3-1 (or the pseudogene TRBV3-2) to TRBJ1-6; the D is unclear. Trimming removed 1 base at V and 10 bases at J, with 11 bases between. Germline assignment: CDR1 LGHDT and CDR2 YNNKEL (reference sequence). There are 14 residues in the CDR3. In DNA, the CDR3 is TGTGCCAGCAGCCAAGGTCTTAACATATCACCCCTCCACTTT. It specifies CASSQGLNISPLHF.

The count of this clone is one. The chain carries TRBV7-8 and TRBJ2-1, with TRBD2 as a possible D gene (5 bases). With 1 base removed from V and 4 bases from J, the gap between germline ends came to 14 bases. Germline values: CDR1 SGHVS, CDR2 FQNEAQ. CDR3 length: 16 amino acids. The CDR3 sequence: CASSLGGSSSYNEQFF. The CDR3 DNA sequence: TGTGCCAGCAGCTTAGGTGGGTCTAGCAGTTACAATGAGCAGTTCTTC.

The chain has TRBV6-2 or TRBV6-3 and TRBJ2-7; unclear D gene. V lost 2 bases and J 5 bases, leaving 4 bases between the germline ends. The CDR3 extends over 11 amino acids. CDR1 is MNHEY and CDR2 is SVGEGT in the germline V gene. CDR3 DNA sequence: TGTGCCAGCAGTTACAGCCACGAGCAGTACTTC. This encodes CASSYSHEQYF.

The gene calls are TRBV9 and TRBJ1-1; 9 nucleotides line up with TRBD1. Germline trimming cut 3 bases from V and 3 bases from J; bases unmatched to any gene: 3. Germline-derived CDR1 and CDR2 are SGDLS and YYNGEE. There are 14 residues in the CDR3. The CDR3 loop reads CASSAGQGHTEAFF. In nucleotides, the CDR3 is TGTGCCAGCAGCGCGGGACAGGGACACACTGAAGCTTTCTTT.

This sequence joins TRBV30 and TRBJ2-2, with TRBD1 matching over 12 bases. Germline lookup yields CDR1 GTSNPN and CDR2 SVGIG (reference sequence). The trim removed 6 bases at V and 8 bases at J, leaving 10 bases unmatched. The CDR3 is made up of 15 amino acids. The CDR3 protein is CACNRDRGRTGELFF. CDR3 sequence (DNA): TGTGCCTGCAACCGGGACAGGGGGCGAACTGGGGAGCTGTTTTTT.

V is TRBV7-9 and J is TRBJ2-1; 12 positions agree with TRBD2. V lost 5 bases and J lost 0; bases outside the gene matches: 11. The CDR3 is 19 amino acids. Germline-derived CDR1 and CDR2 are SEHNR and FQNEAQ (reference sequence). The CDR3 DNA is TGTGCCAGCAGCCCGAGAAGACTAGCGGGGGCCAGCTCCTACAATGAGCAGTTCTTC. Its protein is CASSPRRLAGASSYNEQFF.

The chain recombines TRBV30 with TRBJ2-3, with a weak D call TRBD2 (5 bases). The CDR3 sequence is 12 residues long. Trimming took off 4 bases at V and 3 bases at J, with 8 bases between the two ends. Germline lookup yields CDR1 GTSNPN and CDR2 SVGIG (reference sequence). CDR3 sequence reads: CAWTGETDTQYF. The CDR3 nucleotides are TGTGCCTGGACCGGGGAGACAGATACGCAGTATTTT.

J is TRBJ1-1 and V is TRBV7-9, with D possibly matching TRBD1 (6 bases). Germline V gene lookup returns CDR1 SEHNR and CDR2 FQNEAQ (reference sequence). This CDR3 contains 14 residues. The germline V and J ends were trimmed by 5 bases and 0 bases, with 10 bases remaining between them. CDR3 loop: CASSPRQVNTEAFF. The CDR3, as DNA: TGTGCCAGCAGCCCGCGACAGGTGAACACTGAAGCTTTCTTT.

V usage is TRBV3-1 (or the pseudogene TRBV3-2) and J usage is TRBJ2-7, with a possible D match to TRBD1 (5 bases). The CDR3 covers 14 residues. Trimming took 4 bases from V and 2 from J, leaving 12 bases between them. From germline, CDR1 is LGHDT and CDR2 YNNKEL (reference sequence). CDR3 in DNA: TGTGCCAGCAGCCCATACAGGAATACCTACGAGCAGTACTTC. Translating it yields CASSPYRNTYEQYF.

The V and J genes are TRBV6-5 and TRBJ2-3, with D perhaps matching TRBD1 (5 bases). V was pared by 5 bases and J by 9 bases, with 12 bases between. Per the germline V gene, CDR1 is MNHEY and CDR2 is SVGAGI. The CDR3 spans 12 residues. In DNA form, the CDR3 reads TGTGCCAGCAGTCTGGACAAAGCGACGCAGTATTTT. It yields the protein CASSLDKATQYF.

This sequence joins TRBV5-5 and TRBJ2-5; a possible D gene is TRBD1 (5 bases). The germline V and J ends were trimmed by 3 bases and 5 bases, with 17 bases remaining between them. This CDR3 is built from 15 residues. The germline V gene has CDR1 SGHKS and CDR2 YYEKEE (reference sequence). Written as DNA, the CDR3 is TGTGCCAGCAGCTACTGGGGCAATAACATCGAGACCCAGTACTTC. Its protein is CASSYWGNNIETQYF.

The chain links TRBV18 to TRBJ1-6; possible D gene TRBD1, 5 bases. The CDR3 contains 14 residues. Deletions cut 4 bases from V and 7 bases from J, with 11 bases between. Germline CDR1 and CDR2: KGHSH and LQKENI. In DNA, the CDR3 is TGTGCCAGCTCACATGACAGCTACAATTCACCCCTCCACTTT. Translating it yields CASSHDSYNSPLHF. The variable domain in full, with the rest retrieved from reference TRBV18 and TRBJ1-6, is NAGVMQNPRHLVRRRGQEARLRCSPMKGHSHVYWYRQLPEEGLKFMVYLQKENIIDESGMPKERFSAEFPKEGPSILRIQQVVRGDSAAYFCASSHDSYNSPLHFGNGTRLTVT.

The rearrangement uses TRBV3-1 (or the pseudogene TRBV3-2) and TRBJ1-1; D may be TRBD1 (6 bases). Germline V gene data show CDR1 as LGHDT and CDR2 as YNNKEL (reference sequence). The CDR3 is made up of 14 amino acids. Trimming left V 3 bases short and J 0 bases short, with 8 bases between. The CDR3 nucleotides read TGTGCCAGCAGCCACGGGGGGCTGAACACTGAAGCTTTCTTT. It specifies CASSHGGLNTEAFF.

CDR3 sequence reads: CASSLGGMSSPLHF. The CDR3 DNA is TGTGCCAGCAGTTTGGGGGGGATGAGTTCACCCCTCCACTTT. This rearrangement joins TRBV27 to TRBJ1-6; a possible D gene is TRBD1 (5 bases). V gave up 3 bases and J gave up 9 bases, with 12 bases separating them. CDR3 length equals 14 residues. CDR1 and CDR2 from the germline V gene are MNHEY and SMNVEV (reference sequence).

Worth noting for this clone: This same CDR3 is encoded by further DNA sequences in the sample. This chain joins TRBV7-2 and TRBJ2-5, with TRBD2 matching over 11 bases. The germline CDR1 and CDR2 sequences are SGHTA and FQGNSA. The CDR3 totals 16 residues. V shed 4 bases and J 5 bases; nucleotides not matched to a gene: 9. Here the CDR3 reads CASSSHLAGGGETQYF. CDR3 coding DNA: TGTGCCAGCAGCTCACACCTAGCGGGAGGTGGCGAGACCCAGTACTTC.

This clone was detected once. V and J are TRBV5-1 and TRBJ2-7; D is perhaps TRBD1 (5 bases). Trimming removed 2 bases at V and 1 base at J, with 10 bases between. CDR3 length: 14 residues. Germline lookup yields CDR1 SGHRS and CDR2 YFSETQ. The CDR3: CASSFGHESYEQYF. CDR3 sequence (DNA): TGCGCCAGCAGCTTTGGACATGAGTCCTACGAGCAGTACTTC.

The chain is built from TRBV13 and TRBJ2-1, with a tentative D call TRBD2 (6 bases). The CDR3 is made up of 15 amino acids. Germline V gene lookup returns CDR1 PRHDT and CDR2 FYEKMQ (reference sequence). The V end lost 6 bases, the J end lost 0 bases, and 12 bases lay between the germline ends. The CDR3 spells CASRIRGSSYNEQFF. The DNA for the CDR3 is TGTGCCAGCAGAATTCGGGGGAGCTCCTACAATGAGCAGTTCTTC.